This T cell receptor beta chain was captured by sequencing in a study of cytomegalovirus exposure and HLA in healthy donors. Assay used: immunoSEQ multiplex PCR; TCRdb lists only in-frame clones, some missing. The data contain 45,000 to 65,000 clones, around 90% of them seen just once; the ten biggest clones take up roughly 3%. Germline CDR1 SEHNR, CDR2 FQNEAQ (reference sequence). The CDR3 totals 14 residues. V was pared by 5 bases and J by 4 bases, with 15 bases between. The sample holds one count of this clone. This receptor was obtained from a man aged 18 to 35 in good health and CMV-seronegative. Sequenced sample: PBMCs. This chain joins TRBV7-9 and TRBJ2-7; D is undetermined. The CDR3 loop is CASSKQNVDYEQYF. In nucleotides, the CDR3 is TGTGCCAGCAGCAAACAAAATGTCGATTACGAGCAGTACTTC.